This T cell receptor (beta chain) originates from a study of cytomegalovirus exposure and HLA in healthy donors. The PCR contained 60 Vbeta and 13 Jbeta primers. TCRdb keeps only in-frame clones here, not all; method: immunoSEQ multiplex PCR. This table holds more than 80,000 clones, 75% found once. The CDR3 is 14 amino acids. Germline lookup yields CDR1 KGHSH and CDR2 LQKENI. V lost 4 bases and J lost 6; bases outside the gene matches: 9. The V and J genes are TRBV18 and TRBJ2-7, with 7 bases fitting TRBD1. This TCR came from a male donor in good health and CMV-seropositive. Material for sequencing was PBMCs. CDR3 nucleotide sequence: TGTGCCAGCTCACAACTAGACGAGGGGGCCGAGCAGTACTTC. Translated: CASSQLDEGAEQYF.